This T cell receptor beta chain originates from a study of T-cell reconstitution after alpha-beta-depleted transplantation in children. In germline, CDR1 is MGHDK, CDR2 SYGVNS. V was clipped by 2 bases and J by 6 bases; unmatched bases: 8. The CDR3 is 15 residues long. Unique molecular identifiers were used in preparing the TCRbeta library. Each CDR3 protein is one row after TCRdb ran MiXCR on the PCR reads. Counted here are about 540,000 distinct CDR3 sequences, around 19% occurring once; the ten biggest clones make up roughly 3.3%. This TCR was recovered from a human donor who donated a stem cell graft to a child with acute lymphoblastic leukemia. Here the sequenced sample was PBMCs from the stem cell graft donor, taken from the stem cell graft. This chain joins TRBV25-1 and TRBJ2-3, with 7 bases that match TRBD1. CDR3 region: CASSERDSRWDTQYF. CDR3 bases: TGTGCCAGCAGTGAAAGGGACAGTAGATGGGATACGCAGTATTTT.